This T cell receptor beta chain stems from a study of vaccination and CD4 T cells after COVID-19. Via MiXCR, TCRdb re-called the PCR reads, giving one row per CDR3 protein. The top ten hold roughly 1% of the sample, which has tens of thousands of distinct CDR3 sequences, over 40% seen once. The CDR3 loop spans 14 amino acids. Germline CDR1 is DFQATT and CDR2 is SNEGSKA (reference sequence). The sample holds a few counts of this clonotype. At one end the junction does not follow the germline gene, possibly because of a read error. The sample here was CD4+ T cells from blood, taken before SARS-CoV-2 vaccination. The receptor's source is a human donor who had recovered from COVID-19. V usage is TRBV20-1 and J usage is TRBJ1-5; 8 bases map to TRBD1. The CDR3 protein is CSARGQGGSQPQHF. CDR3 sequence (DNA): TGCAGTGCGAGAGGACAGGGAGGGAGTCAGCCCCAGCATTTT.